The next 5 T cell receptor beta chains were all read from a single sample in a study of blood T cells in healthy people across ages. Using a J-beta primer mix together with a sample-barcoded 5' primer, a second PCR was run for roughly 6 to 11 cycles. TCRdb passed the 5' RACE reads through MiXCR, listing each CDR3 protein once. The sample holds over 950,000 distinct CDR3 sequences, 51% seen once. Source material: blood. The source is a woman aged 60-75 years in good health.

The chain joins TRBV2 to TRBJ2-3; D not resolved. V gave up 4 bases and J gave up 5 bases, with 4 bases separating them. The CDR3 runs to 11 residues. Germline V lookup: CDR1 SNHLY, CDR2 FYNNEI. The CDR3 reads CASSAVDTQYF. The CDR3 DNA reads TGTGCCAGCAGTGCGGTAGATACGCAGTATTTT.

The chain recombines TRBV24-1 with TRBJ2-7, with D tentatively TRBD2 (5 bases). Germline CDR1 reads KGHDR; CDR2 reads SFDVKD. The CDR3 length is 15 residues. Trimming shortened V by 6 bases and J by 2 bases, and 16 bases separated the two germline ends. The CDR3, as DNA: TGTGCCACCAGTCCTAAAAAAAACGGGGCCTACGAGCAGTACTTC. The encoded protein is CATSPKKNGAYEQYF.

This chain connects TRBV28 to TRBJ2-4; TRBD2 agrees at 8 bases. Looked up from germline, CDR1 is MDHEN and CDR2 is SYDVKM. Losses at the gene ends were 6 bases for V and 10 bases for J; bases not matched to a gene: 8. The CDR3 consists of 13 residues. The CDR3 coding sequence is TGTGCCAGCAGAGTTAGCGGGATGGATATTCAGTACTTC. Translation: CASRVSGMDIQYF.

The chain carries TRBV12-3 or TRBV12-4 and TRBJ2-5, with no clear D. V lost 3 bases and J lost 5, with 7 bases in between. The CDR3 covers 12 residues. This CDR3 reads CASSFYGETQYF. The CDR3 nucleotides read TGTGCCAGCAGTTTTTATGGGGAGACCCAGTACTTC.

This chain links TRBV28 with TRBJ2-1; 8 nucleotides agree with TRBD1. The germline CDR1 and CDR2 sequences are MDHEN and SYDVKM. The CDR3 is 16 amino acids. Trimming cost V 1 base and J 7 bases; bases outside gene matches: 9. The CDR3 reads CASSLLSRGPVNEQFF. In nucleotides, the CDR3 is TGTGCCAGCAGTTTATTGTCCAGGGGGCCTGTTAATGAGCAGTTCTTC.